The 3 T cell receptor beta chains reported below all come from one sample, sequenced in a study of Ad26.COV2.S vaccination and SARS-CoV-2 variants. The method was immunoSEQ multiplex PCR; TCRdb's version includes in-frame clones alone and lacks a portion of them. The sample lists hundreds of thousands of clones; 89% were seen once. Regarding treatment: 15 to 20 received Ad26.COV2.S at low or high dose, single or two shots; roughly 5 received placebo; per-sample allocation not given. On day 63 after the first injection, vaccine and placebo recipients gave samples. The sample consisted of peripheral blood, taken in a trial of Ad26.COV2.S vaccine versus placebo. The receptors derive from a person aged 18-60 years who received the Ad26.COV2.S COVID-19 vaccine or a placebo.

The chain is built from TRBV5-1 and TRBJ1-4; 7 bases are a match to TRBD1. CDR1 and CDR2 (germline): SGHRS, YFSETQ. The CDR3 runs to 15 residues. V lost 3 bases and J lost 7; bases outside the gene matches: 9. The CDR3 nucleotides read TGCGCCAGCAGCTACCGGCCAGGGGGATTTGAAAAACTGTTTTTT. Amino acids: CASSYRPGGFEKLFF.

As for this clone: Other DNA sequences of this sample code for an identical CDR3. The genes are TRBV10-3 and TRBJ1-1; D not resolved. This CDR3 spans 13 amino acids. V shed 3 bases and J shed 5 bases, with 10 bases lying between them. CDR1 is ENHRY and CDR2 is SYGVKD in the germline V gene. The CDR3 is CAISESLGTEAFF. Written as DNA, the CDR3 is TGTGCCATCAGTGAATCCTTAGGGACTGAAGCTTTCTTT.

This clone was counted a single time. This sequence joins TRBV7-9 and TRBJ2-2; D not resolved. Germline loops: CDR1 SEHNR, CDR2 FQNEAQ (reference sequence). The length of the CDR3 is 12 residues. V was clipped by 1 base and J by 7 bases, with 4 bases between them. The CDR3 bases are TGTGCCAGCAGCTTAGAAGACGGGGAGCTGTTTTTT. It specifies CASSLEDGELFF.